Sequencing of this TCR beta chain was carried out in a study of neurological immune-mediated disorders. Volunteers attending a blood bank in Maryland, USA, served as healthy controls. Synthesis of cDNA was performed by 5'RACE using 10-nucleotide random UMIs. Per sequencing run, 15-18 subjects together gave over 170 million TCR-beta sequences. TCRdb reprocessed the 5' RACE reads with MiXCR, giving one entry per CDR3 protein. This sample carries about 16,000 distinct CDR3 sequences, about 20% of them seen once, and the ten largest clones take about 23%. This clonotype is medium-sized. From germline, CDR1 is SGHTA and CDR2 FQGNSA. This CDR3 comprises 14 residues. V lost 5 bases to trimming and J lost 4 bases, with 15 bases between them.

The source material was PBMCs. The chain couples TRBV7-2 to TRBJ2-7; tentatively, D is TRBD1 (6 bases). The source is a man in his fifties or sixties in good health. CDR3 DNA sequence: TGTGCCAGCAGCAATGGACAGAACCAGTACGAGCAGTACTTC. Translating gives CASSNGQNQYEQYF.